This record concerns one TCR beta chain sequence. It has no known antigen specificity. Base qualities are not provided; no much larger clone lies one nucleotide away. Library method: 5' RACE. The instrument given in TCRdb is Illumina HiSeq 2500. A second PCR of roughly 7 to 11 cycles was performed with a sample-barcoded 5' primer and a J-beta primer mix. Each TCR beta cDNA molecule received a unique molecular identifier from a template-switch 5' adaptor carrying 12 random nucleotides. Each sample yielded at least 3 million CDR3-containing paired-end reads. The Mint cDNA synthesis kit, primed by a TRBC-specific oligonucleotide, was used to synthesize first-strand cDNA from all RNA. Following uracil-DNA glycosylase treatment, a first 18-cycle PCR with universal primers M1SS and BC2_uni_R was performed on all cDNA. Processing in the source paper ran as follows. For normalization, 1 million high-quality reads, each with a distinct molecular identifier, were randomly selected from each sample. Instead of being binned into consensus sequences, reads with shared molecular identifiers were discarded. MiTCR, with a Q25 quality threshold and the strictest error-elimination algorithm, was used for CDR3 identification, clonotype clustering and error correction. A nonparametric unseen species model using Euler transformation provided a lower-bound estimate of total TCR beta diversity. TCRdb redid the processing of the public reads, applying fastp at Q25 and MiXCR, and retained in-frame beta chains. Rows with a matching CDR3 protein are joined into one entry that keeps the most common DNA and genes. These V and J calls rely on TCRdb rather than the paper's analysis. Recorded for this sample are roughly 1,100,000 distinct CDR3 sequences; approximately 26% of them occurred a single time. The top ten clones comprise around 0.75% of the sample.

Systemically healthy Caucasian individuals from Russia, some 36 in total and aged about 6 to 100 years, were included as donors. Each donor gave ten milliliters of peripheral blood, drawn into EDTA-treated Vacutainer tubes. Ficoll-Paque density-gradient centrifugation was used to isolate PBMCs, with at least 7 million obtained per sample. Total RNA, at least 5 micrograms per sample, was extracted from PBMCs with Trizol reagent. The percentages of naive CD45RAhigh/CD27high T cells were determined by flow cytometry on a PBMC aliquot from every donor. V is cut by 5 bases and J by 6 bases, and the space between the germline ends is 13 bases. The CDR3 runs 14 residues from the cysteine to the phenylalanine. The kept DNA is CDR3 alone, 42 bases in frame from the first base. CDR1 and CDR2 are drawn from the germline V gene (reference sequence): PRHDT, FYEKMQ. The sample belongs to a study of blood T cells in healthy people across ages (dated by TCRdb to the mid-2010s). About the full investigation: In model experiments, template switching captured about one uniquely barcoded TCR beta cDNA molecule for every two T cells. Age-related changes in TCR beta repertoire diversity were measured in the study by deep sequencing normalized with unique cDNA molecular identifiers. The donors were divided into four age groups: young (average about 16 years), middle-aged (about 41), aged (about 61) and long-lived (82). For two donors (one aged 18 to 29 and one aged 80 or older), the study analyzed two additional independent replicas of 1 million unique cDNA reads from the same blood draw.

Beyond this particular receptor, the publication reports: The long-lived group showed more naive CD4+ T cells, fewer expanded clones and increased TCR diversity than the aged group, suggesting age selection. Total diversity estimates from one million sequenced T cells were considered lower bounds and underestimates. There was a strong correlation between observed TCR beta diversity and the percentage of naive T cells measured by flow cytometry. Donor CMV infection status was unknown, potentially confounding age-related changes in expanded clonotypes. As age increased, observed TCR beta diversity per million T cells dropped in a roughly linear way, and a significant reduction was already evident by age about 40. Bulk unsorted PBMC profiling prevented conclusive comparison of naive and antigen-experienced compartments.

This sample also appeared in a second study, on T cells of mothers and their children. As the second study states: Nine systemically healthy Caucasian individuals, comprising three mothers and their six children, were included as donors. cDNA synthesis used all of the extracted RNA, with roughly 1.6 ug of RNA in each 15 ul reaction. In the second PCR, the M1S primer added sample barcodes and 2-4 random nucleotides. Each mother yielded over 8.5 million TCR beta CDR3 reads and each child 2.5 million to 3 million reads. TCR recombination output is similarly shaped by thymic selection in related and unrelated pairs, with a minor effect exerted by inherited differences. Normalized repertoire overlap was always found to be slightly, but never significantly, higher in related mother-child pairs than in unrelated mother-child pairs. No persistent microchimeric T cell clones were detected, at a sensitivity of roughly 93 clones per million clonotypes. The study used deep NGS to compare TCR beta repertoires of mothers and children, seeking features distinguishing related mother-child pairs from unrelated individuals. Mothers averaged around 43 +/- 4 years of age and children averaged about 12 +/- 4 years. After adapters were ligated using NEBNext reagents, the libraries underwent 100+100 nt paired-end sequencing on an Illumina HiSeq 2000. To prevent cross-contamination, the mother and child libraries were prepared a month apart and were sequenced in separate runs. Between roughly 500,000 and 2,300,000 distinct TCR beta clonotypes were identified per donor. Naive TCR beta clonotypes were estimated from low-frequency clonotypes matched to each donor's FACS-determined naive share, without sorting.

Source material: blood. The origin of this receptor is a girl aged 2-10 years in good health. The chain was built from TRBV13 and TRBJ1-4; the D gene is not confidently resolved. CDR3 loop: CASSPRRQDEKLFF. The nucleotides read TGTGCCAGCAGCCCGCGGAGACAAGATGAAAAACTGTTTTTT.